These 10 T cell receptor beta chains share one sample of origin, sequenced in a study of beta chain features in type 1 diabetes. Findings and caveats of the study: Moderate but significant shortening of TCRB CDR3s was recorded in all four CD4+ subsets from Type 1 diabetes patients.

These receptors' antigens are unknown. Of the isolated RNA, all was reverse transcribed, and so the sequenced material was expressed TCRB transcripts. Using immunoSEQ multiplex PCR, the repertoire was profiled, and TCRdb retains in-frame clones only, with some absent. This sample carries 250,000 or so clones, just over 20% of them seen once, and the ten largest clones take about 0.027%. The sample taken for sequencing was naive CD4+ T cells from blood. The receptor source for this set is a woman aged 40 to 50 with type 1 diabetes.

The V call is TRBV9, the J call TRBJ2-7, with 10 positions matching TRBD2. The trim removed 0 bases at V and 4 bases at J, leaving 4 bases unmatched. CDR3 length: 15 residues. Germline-derived CDR1 and CDR2 are SGDLS and YYNGEE. CDR3 in DNA: TGTGCCAGCAGCGTAGGGACTAGCGGACCTTACGAGCAGTACTTC. As protein: CASSVGTSGPYEQYF.

The sample holds a few counts of this clone. V is TRBV19 and J is TRBJ1-1; 7 bases map to TRBD1. The V and J ends lost 10 bases and 4 bases, in that order; junction bases with no gene match: 9. CDR3 length equals 13 residues. Germline V CDR1 and CDR2: LNHDA, SQIVND (reference sequence). CDR3 protein: CATTTTGFTEAFF. The DNA for the CDR3 is TGTGCCACTACCACGACAGGGTTCACTGAAGCTTTCTTT.

This clone has just a few counts. For the CDR3, the DNA is TGTGCCAGCAGCCCGCGCCTGGTATCTAGCGGACACAATGAGCAGTTCTTC. It yields the protein CASSPRLVSSGHNEQFF. The chain recombines TRBV14 with TRBJ2-1; 7 positions agree with TRBD2. Germline trimming cut 4 bases from V and 5 bases from J; bases unmatched to any gene: 14. The V gene's germline CDR1 is SGHDN and CDR2 FVKESK. The CDR3 contains 17 residues.

The rearrangement joins TRBV7-9 to TRBJ2-2; 9 bases map to TRBD1. The CDR3 is 15 residues long. The V gene end was trimmed by 5 bases and the J gene end by 3 bases; junction bases not matched to a gene: 4. Looked up from germline, CDR1 is SEHNR and CDR2 is FQNEAQ (reference sequence). Here the CDR3 DNA reads TGTGCCAGCAGCCCCAGGACAGGGGACACCGGGGAGCTGTTTTTT. This codes for CASSPRTGDTGELFF. Full variable domain (missing parts from reference TRBV7-9 and TRBJ2-2): DTGVSQNPRHKITKRGQNVTFRCDPISEHNRLYWYRQTLGQGPEFLTYFQNEAQLEKSRLLSDRFSAERPKGSFSTLEIQRTEQGDSAMYLCASSPRTGDTGELFFGEGSRLTVL.

This clone appeared a few times. The chain carries TRBV7-3 and TRBJ2-3; 7 bases match TRBD2. CDR1 and CDR2 (germline): SGHTA, FQGTGA. This CDR3 comprises 15 residues. Trimming at V came to 5 bases and at J to 0 bases, leaving 5 bases not matched to a gene. The CDR3 DNA is TGTGCCAGCAGCCCCAGCGGGACTAGCACAGATACGCAGTATTTT. It is translated as CASSPSGTSTDTQYF.

This chain joins TRBV15 and TRBJ2-5, with TRBD1 identical over 8 bases. Germline V gives CDR1 LNHNV, CDR2 YYDKDF (reference sequence). The V segment lost 1 base and the J segment 5 bases; nucleotides outside the gene matches: 6. CDR3 length: 15 residues. The CDR3 region is CATSRGTGITETQYF. The CDR3 DNA reads as TGTGCCACCAGCAGAGGGACAGGGATCACGGAGACCCAGTACTTC.

This rearrangement joins TRBV10-3 to TRBJ1-2; possibly TRBD1 for D (6 bases). CDR1 and CDR2 from the germline V gene are ENHRY and SYGVKD. V shed 5 bases and J shed 0 bases, with 10 bases lying between them. The length of the CDR3 is 14 residues. CDR3 loop: CAISYRASNYGYTF. CDR3 nucleotide sequence: TGTGCCATCAGTTACAGGGCTTCTAACTATGGCTACACCTTC.

This clone appeared a single time. The CDR3 bases are TGTGCCAGCAGCTTAAACGGGAATGAGCAGTTCTTC. It specifies CASSLNGNEQFF. V gene TRBV7-3 combines with J gene TRBJ2-1; D remains ambiguous. CDR1 and CDR2 from the germline V gene are SGHTA and FQGTGA. This CDR3 is 12 amino acids long. The V and J ends lost 1 base and 7 bases respectively, with 5 bases between them.

This clone came up a few times. The rearrangement links TRBV4-3 to TRBJ2-1, with 13 bases aligning to TRBD2. V trimming: 4 bases; J trimming: 9 bases; junction bases outside the gene matches: 9. Germline V gene data show CDR1 as LGHNA and CDR2 as YSLEER. This CDR3 has 16 residues. In DNA form, the CDR3 reads TGCGCCAGCAGCCGCTCTTGGACTAGCGGGAGTGGTGAGCAGTTCTTC. Encoded protein: CASSRSWTSGSGEQFF.

This chain links TRBV28 with TRBJ2-5; perhaps TRBD1 as D (7 bases). Trimming left V 8 bases short and J 2 bases short, with 18 bases between. CDR3 size: 15 residues. Germline CDR1 and CDR2: MDHEN and SYDVKM. CDR3: CASGGGGGVQETQYF. The CDR3 region has the DNA TGTGCCAGCGGAGGAGGGGGCGGGGTACAAGAGACCCAGTACTTC.